This TCR beta chain derives from a study of blood T cell repertoires in COVID-19. The method was immunoSEQ multiplex PCR; TCRdb's version includes in-frame clones alone and lacks a portion of them. The table records roughly 300,000 clones, about 90% of them present only once. The CDR3 sequence is 16 residues long. Deletions cut 2 bases from V and 0 bases from J, with 13 bases between. CDR1 is KGHSH, CDR2 LQKENI, per germline. Recovered status in Cohort 3 required two negative PCRs, clearance, or symptom resolution. The chain has TRBV18 and TRBJ1-2, with a tentative D call TRBD1 (6 bases). The sequenced sample was PBMCs or T cells enriched from blood (not recorded which). This clonotype originated in a woman in her twenties or thirties who had recovered from COVID-19. CDR3 DNA sequence: TGTGCCAGCTCACCAATAGGACAGCCCGCTAACTATGGCTACACCTTC. This sequence encodes CASSPIGQPANYGYTF.